The entry below describes one T cell receptor (beta chain). The germline gives CDR1 SNHLY, CDR2 FYNNEI. The CDR3 extends over 10 amino acids. With 7 bases removed from V and 8 bases from J, the gap between germline ends came to 8 bases. The sample originates from a study of shared T cell receptors in the human thymus. Data came from immunoSEQ multiplex PCR; TCRdb stores just in-frame clones and leaves some out. The table has roughly 710,000 clones, 80% to 90% seen once; the top ten hold around 0.01%. These data were also filed under a second study, of human thymus T cells. This second report adds: Resections obtained during corrective heart surgery supplied the thymus tissue. Usage of V and J genes appeared biased in thymic and blood repertoires. Overlap was high between thymic repertoires from unrelated individuals, as reported in related research.

The receptor's source is a girl under three years old with a congenital heart defect. The chain carries TRBV2 and TRBJ1-2; the D gene is possibly TRBD1 (5 bases). The sequenced sample consisted of thymocytes. Written as DNA, the CDR3 is TGTGCCAGCAAGGAGGGGGGCTACACCTTC. It encodes CASKEGGYTF.